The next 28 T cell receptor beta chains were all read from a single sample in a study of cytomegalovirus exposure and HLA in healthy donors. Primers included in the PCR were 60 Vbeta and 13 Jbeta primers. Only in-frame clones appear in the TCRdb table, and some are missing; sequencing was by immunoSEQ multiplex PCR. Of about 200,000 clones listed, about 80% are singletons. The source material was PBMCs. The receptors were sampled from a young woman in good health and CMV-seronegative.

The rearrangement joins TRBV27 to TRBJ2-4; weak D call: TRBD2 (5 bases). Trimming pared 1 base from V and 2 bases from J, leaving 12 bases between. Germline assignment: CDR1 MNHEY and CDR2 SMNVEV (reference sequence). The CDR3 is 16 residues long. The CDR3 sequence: CASSLWGEVTKNIQYF. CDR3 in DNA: TGTGCCAGCAGTTTATGGGGAGAGGTAACCAAAAACATTCAGTACTTC.

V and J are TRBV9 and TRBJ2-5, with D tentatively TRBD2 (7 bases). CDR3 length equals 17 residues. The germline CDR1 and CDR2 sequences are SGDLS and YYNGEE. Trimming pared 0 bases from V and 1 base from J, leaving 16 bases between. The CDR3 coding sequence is TGTGCCAGCAGCGTAGGGGGGGGGCTCCCGCTCCAAGAGACCCAGTACTTC. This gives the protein CASSVGGGLPLQETQYF. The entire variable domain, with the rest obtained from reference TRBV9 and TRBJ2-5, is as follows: DSGVTQTPKHLITATGQRVTLRCSPRSGDLSVYWYQQSLDQGLQFLIQYYNGEERAKGNILERFSAQQFPDLHSELNLSSLELGDSALYFCASSVGGGLPLQETQYFGPGTRLLVL.

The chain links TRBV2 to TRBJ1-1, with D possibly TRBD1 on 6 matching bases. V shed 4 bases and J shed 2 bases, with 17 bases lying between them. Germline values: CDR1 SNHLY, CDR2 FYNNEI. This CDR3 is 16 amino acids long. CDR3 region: CASSVNRVPLNTEAFF. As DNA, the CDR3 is TGTGCCAGCAGTGTGAACAGGGTCCCTTTAAACACTGAAGCTTTCTTT.

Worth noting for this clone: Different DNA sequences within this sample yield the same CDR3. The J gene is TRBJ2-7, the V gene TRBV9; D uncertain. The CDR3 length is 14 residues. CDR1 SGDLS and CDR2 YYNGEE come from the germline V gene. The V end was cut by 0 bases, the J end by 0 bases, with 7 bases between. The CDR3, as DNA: TGTGCCAGCAGCGTAGTTGCGAGCTCCTACGAGCAGTACTTC. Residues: CASSVVASSYEQYF.

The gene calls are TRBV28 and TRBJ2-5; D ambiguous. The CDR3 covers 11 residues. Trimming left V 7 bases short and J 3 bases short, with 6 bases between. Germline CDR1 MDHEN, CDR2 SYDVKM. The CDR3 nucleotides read TGTGCCAGCACCTCTGAAGAGACCCAGTACTTC. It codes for CASTSEETQYF. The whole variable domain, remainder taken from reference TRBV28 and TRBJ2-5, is DVKVTQSSRYLVKRTGEKVFLECVQDMDHENMFWYRQDPGLGLRLIYFSYDVKMKEKGDIPEGYSVSREKKERFSLILESASTNQTSMYLCASTSEETQYFGPGTRLLVL.

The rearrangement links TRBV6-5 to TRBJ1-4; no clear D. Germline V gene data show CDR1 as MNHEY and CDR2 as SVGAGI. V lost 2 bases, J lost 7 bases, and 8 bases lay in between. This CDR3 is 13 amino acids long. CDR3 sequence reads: CASSYQNSEKLFF. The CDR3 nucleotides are TGTGCCAGCAGTTACCAAAACAGTGAAAAACTGTTTTTT.

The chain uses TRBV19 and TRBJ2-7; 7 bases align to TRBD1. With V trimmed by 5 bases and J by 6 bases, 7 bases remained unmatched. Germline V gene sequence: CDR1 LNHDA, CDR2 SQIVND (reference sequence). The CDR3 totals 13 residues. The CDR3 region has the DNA TGTGCCAGTAGTTCTCAGACAGGGACCGAGCAGTACTTC. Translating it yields CASSSQTGTEQYF.

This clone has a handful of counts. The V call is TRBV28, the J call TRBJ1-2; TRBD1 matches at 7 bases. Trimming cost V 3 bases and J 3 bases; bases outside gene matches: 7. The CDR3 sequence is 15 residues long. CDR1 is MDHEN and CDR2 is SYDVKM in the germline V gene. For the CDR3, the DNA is TGTGCCAGCAGTTTCCCAACAGGGGCTGACTATGGCTACACCTTC. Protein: CASSFPTGADYGYTF.

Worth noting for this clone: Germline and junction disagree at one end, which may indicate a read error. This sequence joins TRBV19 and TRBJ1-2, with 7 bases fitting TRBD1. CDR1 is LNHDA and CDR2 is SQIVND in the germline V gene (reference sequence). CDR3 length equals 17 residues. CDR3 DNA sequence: TGTGCCAGTAGTATAGTATTGAGGGACAGCGGAGGATATGGCTACCCCTTC. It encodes CASSIVLRDSGGYGYPF.

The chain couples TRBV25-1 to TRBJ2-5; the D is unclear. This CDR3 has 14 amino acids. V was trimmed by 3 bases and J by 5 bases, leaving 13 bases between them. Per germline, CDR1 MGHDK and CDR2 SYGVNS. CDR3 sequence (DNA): TGTGCCAGCAGTGACCGACGCGGTAGGGAGACCCAGTACTTC. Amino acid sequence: CASSDRRGRETQYF.

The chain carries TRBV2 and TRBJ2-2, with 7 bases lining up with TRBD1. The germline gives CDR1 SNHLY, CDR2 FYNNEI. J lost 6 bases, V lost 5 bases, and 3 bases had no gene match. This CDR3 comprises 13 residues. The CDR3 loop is CASSRQGPGELFF. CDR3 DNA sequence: TGTGCCAGCAGTAGACAGGGACCCGGGGAGCTGTTTTTT. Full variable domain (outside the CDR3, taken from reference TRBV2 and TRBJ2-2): EPEVTQTPSHQVTQMGQEVILRCVPISNHLYFYWYRQILGQKVEFLVSFYNNEISEKSEIFDDQFSVERPDGSNFTLKIRSTKLEDSAMYFCASSRQGPGELFFGEGSRLTVL.

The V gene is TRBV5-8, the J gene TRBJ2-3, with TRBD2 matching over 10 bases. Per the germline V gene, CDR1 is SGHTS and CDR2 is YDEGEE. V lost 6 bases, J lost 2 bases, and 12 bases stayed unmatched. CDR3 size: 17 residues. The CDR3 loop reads CASILDLTSGLTDTQYF. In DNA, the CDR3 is TGTGCCAGCATCCTAGACTTGACTAGCGGGCTCACAGATACGCAGTATTTT.

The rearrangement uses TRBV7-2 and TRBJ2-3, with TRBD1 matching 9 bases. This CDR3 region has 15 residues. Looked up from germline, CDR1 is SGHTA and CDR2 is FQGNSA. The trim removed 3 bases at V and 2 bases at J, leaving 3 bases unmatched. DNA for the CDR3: TGTGCCAGCAGCTTGGACAGGGGTAACACAGATACGCAGTATTTT. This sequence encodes CASSLDRGNTDTQYF.

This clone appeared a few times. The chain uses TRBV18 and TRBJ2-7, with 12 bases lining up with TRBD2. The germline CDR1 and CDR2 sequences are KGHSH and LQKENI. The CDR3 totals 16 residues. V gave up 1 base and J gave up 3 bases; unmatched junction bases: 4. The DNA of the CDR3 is TGTGCCAGCTCACCACAGACTAGCGGGAGTTACTACGAGCAGTACTTC. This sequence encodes CASSPQTSGSYYEQYF.

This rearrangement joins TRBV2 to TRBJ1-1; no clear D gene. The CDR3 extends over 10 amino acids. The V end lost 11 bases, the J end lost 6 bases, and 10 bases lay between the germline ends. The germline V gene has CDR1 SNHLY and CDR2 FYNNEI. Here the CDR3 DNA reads TGTGCCGTGGAGGGCGCTGAAGCTTTCTTT. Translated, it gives CAVEGAEAFF.

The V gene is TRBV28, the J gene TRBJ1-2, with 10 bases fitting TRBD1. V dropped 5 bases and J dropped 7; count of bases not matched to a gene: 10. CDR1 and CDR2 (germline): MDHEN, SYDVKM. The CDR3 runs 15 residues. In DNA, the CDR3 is TGTGCCAGCAGTCCGTGGACAGGGGGAGAGTCTGGCTACACCTTC. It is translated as CASSPWTGGESGYTF.

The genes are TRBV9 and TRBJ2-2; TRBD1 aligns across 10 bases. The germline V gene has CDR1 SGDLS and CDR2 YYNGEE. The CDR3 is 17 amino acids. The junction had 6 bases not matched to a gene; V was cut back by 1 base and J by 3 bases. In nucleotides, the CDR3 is TGTGCCAGCAGCGTACTGACAGGGGGCATCGACACCGGGGAGCTGTTTTTT. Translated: CASSVLTGGIDTGELFF.

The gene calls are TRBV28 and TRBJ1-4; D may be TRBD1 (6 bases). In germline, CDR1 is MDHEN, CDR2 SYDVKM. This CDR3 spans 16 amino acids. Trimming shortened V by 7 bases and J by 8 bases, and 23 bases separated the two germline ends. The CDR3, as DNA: TGTGCCAGCAAGGGTGGGGGCGCGGGGGAGAGGGAAAAACTGTTTTTT. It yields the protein CASKGGGAGEREKLFF.

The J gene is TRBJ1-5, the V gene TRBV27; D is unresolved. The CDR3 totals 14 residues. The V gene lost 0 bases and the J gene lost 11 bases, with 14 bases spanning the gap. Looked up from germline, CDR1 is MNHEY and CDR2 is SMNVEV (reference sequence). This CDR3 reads CASSLSRNSGSQHF. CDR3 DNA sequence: TGTGCCAGCAGTTTATCGCGCAACTCCGGGTCCCAGCATTTT.

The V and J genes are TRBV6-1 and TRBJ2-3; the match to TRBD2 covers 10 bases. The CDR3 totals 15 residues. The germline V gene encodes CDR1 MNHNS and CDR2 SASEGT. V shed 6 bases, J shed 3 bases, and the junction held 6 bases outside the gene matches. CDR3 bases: TGTGCCAGCAGAGAAACTAGCGGGATAACAGATACGCAGTATTTT. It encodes CASRETSGITDTQYF.

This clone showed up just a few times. The DNA of the CDR3 is TGTGCCAGCAGCTTGAAAGGGACAGCTAATGAAAAACTGTTTTTT. It is translated as CASSLKGTANEKLFF. The rearrangement links TRBV5-4 to TRBJ1-4; 7 bases line up with TRBD1. Germline lookup yields CDR1 SGHNT and CDR2 YYREEE (reference sequence). Trimming took 1 base from V and 3 from J; bases not matched to a gene: 3. The CDR3 is made up of 15 amino acids.

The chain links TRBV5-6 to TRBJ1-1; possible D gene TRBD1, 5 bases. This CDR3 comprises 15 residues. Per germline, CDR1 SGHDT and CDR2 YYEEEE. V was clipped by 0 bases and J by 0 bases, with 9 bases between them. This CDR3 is CASSLGQFMNTEAFF. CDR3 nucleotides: TGTGCCAGCAGCTTGGGACAGTTCATGAACACTGAAGCTTTCTTT. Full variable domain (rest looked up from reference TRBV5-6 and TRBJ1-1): DAGVTQSPTHLIKTRGQQVTLRCSPKSGHDTVSWYQQALGQGPQFIFQYYEEEERQRGNFPDRFSGHQFPNYSSELNVNALLLGDSALYLCASSLGQFMNTEAFFGQGTRLTVV.

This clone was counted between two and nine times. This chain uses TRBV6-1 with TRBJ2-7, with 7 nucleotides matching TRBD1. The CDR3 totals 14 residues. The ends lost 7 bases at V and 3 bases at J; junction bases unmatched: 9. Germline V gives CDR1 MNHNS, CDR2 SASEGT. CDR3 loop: CASIPDRVRYEQYF. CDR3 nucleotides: TGTGCCAGCATTCCCGACAGGGTGCGCTACGAGCAGTACTTC.

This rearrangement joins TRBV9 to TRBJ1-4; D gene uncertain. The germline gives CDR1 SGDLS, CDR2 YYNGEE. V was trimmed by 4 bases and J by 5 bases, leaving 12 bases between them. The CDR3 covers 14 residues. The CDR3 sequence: CASSPGIRNEKLFF. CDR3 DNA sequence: TGTGCCAGCAGCCCCGGGATCCGAAATGAAAAACTGTTTTTT.

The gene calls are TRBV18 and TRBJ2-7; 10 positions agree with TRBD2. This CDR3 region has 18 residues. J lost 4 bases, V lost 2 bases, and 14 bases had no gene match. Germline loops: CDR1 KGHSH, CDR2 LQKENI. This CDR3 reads CASSPFGTASGSVYEQYF. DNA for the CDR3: TGTGCCAGCTCACCATTCGGAACCGCTAGCGGGAGTGTTTACGAGCAGTACTTC.

The CDR3 region is CASSGGQGTDTQYF. The CDR3 coding sequence is TGTGCCAGCAGTGGGGGACAGGGCACAGATACGCAGTATTTT. The chain uses TRBV5-4 and TRBJ2-3, with 8 bases fitting TRBD1. Germline loops: CDR1 SGHNT, CDR2 YYREEE (reference sequence). V lost 5 bases, J lost 1 base, and 3 bases stayed unmatched. The CDR3 has 14 amino acids.

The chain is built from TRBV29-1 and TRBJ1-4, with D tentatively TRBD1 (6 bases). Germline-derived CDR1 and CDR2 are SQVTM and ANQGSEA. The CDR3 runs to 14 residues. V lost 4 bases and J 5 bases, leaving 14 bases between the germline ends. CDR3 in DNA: TGCAGCGTTGTTGGAGGGGGGGTCAATGAAAAACTGTTTTTT. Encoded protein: CSVVGGGVNEKLFF.

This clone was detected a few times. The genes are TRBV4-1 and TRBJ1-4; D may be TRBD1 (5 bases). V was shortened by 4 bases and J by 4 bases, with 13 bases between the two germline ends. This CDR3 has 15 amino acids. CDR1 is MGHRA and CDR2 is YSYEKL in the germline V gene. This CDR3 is CASSRNTGVNEKLFF. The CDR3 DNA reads TGCGCCAGCAGCCGCAATACAGGAGTTAATGAAAAACTGTTTTTT.